This T cell receptor (beta chain) emerged from a study of identical twins. Trimming took off 1 base at V and 5 bases at J, with 3 bases between the two ends. Germline CDR1 reads MNHNY; CDR2 reads SVGAGI (reference sequence). The CDR3 covers 11 residues. TCRdb called the 5' RACE reads again in MiXCR, with one record for every CDR3 protein. Altogether 470,000 or so distinct CDR3 sequences are present, 20% to 30% being singletons, with the ten largest covering 2.9%. In its sample, this clonotype was seen a few times. The same data also contributed to another study, on T cells expressing NK-cell markers.

Sequencing was done on a sample of CD4+ T cells sorted from blood. The chain links TRBV6-6 to TRBJ2-7, with D unresolved. The sequence was obtained from a woman aged 18-35 years in good health. For the CDR3, the DNA is TGTGCCAGCAGTTACTTCAACGAGCAGTACTTC. It specifies CASSYFNEQYF.